The 3 T cell receptor beta chains listed next were all sequenced from one sample in a study of T cell repertoires in cytomegalovirus infection. MiXCR, run by TCRdb on the reads, gives a single entry per CDR3 protein. The data show approximately 340,000 distinct CDR3 sequences, with roughly 29% seen just once and about 19% held by the top ten. For these TCRs, the target antigens are not known. The sample in question was cultured PBMCs, obtained from culture after CMV antigen stimulation. These receptors all come from a human donor in good health (CMV status not recorded). Some clones in this sample may be carry-over from other donors' samples.

The chain couples TRBV7-3 to TRBJ2-5; weak D call: TRBD1 (5 bases). The V and J ends lost 2 bases and 3 bases respectively, with 7 bases between them. The CDR3 runs 13 residues. The V gene's germline CDR1 is SGHTA and CDR2 FQGTGA. The CDR3 DNA reads TGTGCCAGCAGCTTATCCAGGGAAGAGACCCAGTACTTC. Translation: CASSLSREETQYF.

The rearrangement joins TRBV7-6 to TRBJ2-6, with D maybe TRBD1 (7 bases). There are 15 residues in the CDR3. The V end lost 5 bases, the J end lost 1 base, and 9 bases lay between the germline ends. The germline gives CDR1 SGHVS, CDR2 FNYEAQ. CDR3 loop: CASSQGGSGANVLTF. For the CDR3, the DNA is TGTGCCAGCAGCCAGGGGGGTTCTGGGGCCAACGTCCTGACTTTC.

This clonotype was detected a few times. J is TRBJ1-2 and V is TRBV7-9, with D perhaps matching TRBD1 (5 bases). V lost 5 bases and J 8 bases, leaving 12 bases between the germline ends. The CDR3 runs 12 residues. Germline lookup yields CDR1 SEHNR and CDR2 FQNEAQ (reference sequence). As DNA, the CDR3 is TGTGCCAGCAGCCCCCCCCAGGGCGGCTACACCTTC. Residues: CASSPPQGGYTF.